The 28 T cell receptor beta chains below all came from one sample that was sequenced in a study of cytomegalovirus exposure and HLA in healthy donors. The protocol was immunoSEQ multiplex PCR, while the TCRdb copy is restricted to in-frame clones and leaves out a portion. The sample carries 130,000 or so clones, around 92% recorded once. The sample was PBMCs. The source is a man aged 30 to 39 in good health and CMV-seronegative.

This chain links TRBV5-1 with TRBJ2-3; 7 bases map to TRBD1. V gave up 1 base and J gave up 6 bases; unmatched junction bases: 8. The CDR3 is made up of 15 amino acids. Germline loops: CDR1 SGHRS, CDR2 YFSETQ. CDR3 sequence reads: CASSLIGGYSDTQYF. The CDR3 nucleotides are TGCGCCAGCAGCTTGATAGGGGGCTACTCCGATACGCAGTATTTT.

The chain recombines TRBV10-3 with TRBJ2-1, with 7 positions matching TRBD2. Germline CDR1 reads ENHRY; CDR2 reads SYGVKD. CDR3 size: 15 residues. Unmatched junction bases numbered 7, after V lost 3 bases and J lost 5 bases. The CDR3 bases are TGTGCCATCAGTGATAGGTTGGGAGGGGACAATGAGCAGTTCTTC. Protein product: CAISDRLGGDNEQFF.

The V and J genes are TRBV7-9 and TRBJ2-1; unclear D gene. The CDR3 consists of 15 residues. Germline values: CDR1 SEHNR, CDR2 FQNEAQ (reference sequence). V was trimmed by 5 bases and J by 0 bases, leaving 11 bases between them. The CDR3: CASSPSRLSYNEQFF. In nucleotides, the CDR3 is TGTGCCAGCAGCCCTAGTCGACTCTCCTACAATGAGCAGTTCTTC.

V usage is TRBV28 and J usage is TRBJ1-2, with D tentatively TRBD1 (6 bases). Deletions cut 1 base from V and 1 base from J, with 19 bases between. The germline CDR1 and CDR2 sequences are MDHEN and SYDVKM. The length of the CDR3 is 18 residues. The chain's CDR3 is CASSLYRDGGRDNYGYTF. CDR3 nucleotide sequence: TGTGCCAGCAGTTTATACCGAGATGGGGGCAGGGATAACTATGGCTACACCTTC.

This clone was seen a single time. This sequence joins TRBV6-5 and TRBJ1-2; D ambiguous. V was clipped by 1 base and J by 5 bases, with 8 bases between them. The CDR3 is 13 residues long. Germline loops: CDR1 MNHEY, CDR2 SVGAGI. CDR3 sequence: CASSYYSWYGYTF. In nucleotides, the CDR3 is TGTGCCAGCAGTTACTACTCATGGTATGGCTACACCTTC.

The J gene is TRBJ2-7, the V gene TRBV6-5, with 7 bases aligning to TRBD1. In germline, CDR1 is MNHEY, CDR2 SVGAGI. This CDR3 has 14 residues. The junction had 3 bases not matched to a gene; V was cut back by 2 bases and J by 2 bases. Here the CDR3 DNA reads TGTGCCAGCAGTTACGACAGGGCCACCTACGAGCAGTACTTC. Its protein product is CASSYDRATYEQYF.

This rearrangement joins TRBV11-2 to TRBJ1-2; 9 nucleotides line up with TRBD1. This CDR3 has 14 amino acids. V dropped 2 bases and J dropped 4; count of bases not matched to a gene: 2. Looked up from germline, CDR1 is SGHAT and CDR2 is FQNNGV. The CDR3 loop reads CASSLRGQGYGYTF. The CDR3 bases are TGTGCCAGCAGCTTAAGGGGACAGGGCTATGGCTACACCTTC.

The rearrangement joins TRBV9 to TRBJ2-3; D ambiguous. Trimming left V 0 bases short and J 6 bases short, with 2 bases between. This CDR3 is 11 amino acids long. Germline V gene sequence: CDR1 SGDLS, CDR2 YYNGEE. The CDR3 DNA follows: TGTGCCAGCAGCGTAGCTGATACGCAGTATTTT. Translating it yields CASSVADTQYF.

The chain uses TRBV7-9 and TRBJ2-5, with D possibly being TRBD1 (6 bases). This CDR3 spans 16 amino acids. CDR1 and CDR2 from the germline V gene are SEHNR and FQNEAQ (reference sequence). With 7 bases removed from V and 5 bases from J, the gap between germline ends came to 23 bases. The CDR3 spells CASIRQGPDIGETQYF. CDR3 DNA: TGTGCCAGCATCAGGCAGGGGCCGGACATCGGGGAGACCCAGTACTTC.

The chain joins TRBV6-5 to TRBJ1-1; D is unresolved. Germline V gives CDR1 MNHEY, CDR2 SVGAGI. This CDR3 is built from 15 residues. V dropped 0 bases and J dropped 5 bases, with 13 bases sitting between them. Here the CDR3 DNA reads TGTGCCAGCAGTTACTCGAGGAGCCGTGATACTGAAGCTTTCTTT. This gives the protein CASSYSRSRDTEAFF.

The V and J genes are TRBV6-5 and TRBJ2-7; 9 positions match TRBD1. Germline lookup yields CDR1 MNHEY and CDR2 SVGAGI. V shed 2 bases, J shed 4 bases, and the junction held 3 bases outside the gene matches. The CDR3 loop spans 14 amino acids. Here the CDR3 reads CASSYRDRVYEQYF. DNA of the CDR3: TGTGCCAGCAGTTACCGGGACAGGGTGTACGAGCAGTACTTC.

The genes are TRBV4-1 and TRBJ2-1; 12 positions match TRBD2. The germline V gene encodes CDR1 MGHRA and CDR2 YSYEKL. The V and J ends lost 0 bases and 7 bases, in that order; junction bases with no gene match: 4. The CDR3 runs 16 residues. The CDR3 protein is CASSQDRLAGANEQFF. The CDR3 DNA reads as TGCGCCAGCAGCCAAGATCGACTAGCGGGGGCTAATGAGCAGTTCTTC.

The V and J genes are TRBV6-5 and TRBJ1-5; a possible D gene is TRBD1 (5 bases). CDR3 length: 14 residues. Germline lookup yields CDR1 MNHEY and CDR2 SVGAGI. The ends were cut back, 0 bases at V and 5 bases at J, with 8 bases in the middle. The CDR3 loop is CASSYSGGDQPQHF. The CDR3 DNA is TGTGCCAGCAGTTACTCCGGGGGGGATCAGCCCCAGCATTTT.

The J gene is TRBJ1-6, the V gene TRBV19, with TRBD1 as a possible D gene (5 bases). Trimming took off 3 bases at V and 10 bases at J, with 13 bases between the two ends. This CDR3 is 14 amino acids long. Germline lookup yields CDR1 LNHDA and CDR2 SQIVND (reference sequence). DNA for the CDR3: TGTGCCAGTAGTATCGACAGTGGTGGCTCACCCCTCCACTTT. Translation gives CASSIDSGGSPLHF.

This clone showed up just a few times. This rearrangement joins TRBV6-1 to TRBJ1-5; D is unresolved. The CDR3 loop spans 12 amino acids. Between the trimmed V and J ends, which lost 6 bases and 7 bases, there was a span of 10 bases. The germline gives CDR1 MNHNS, CDR2 SASEGT. The CDR3 region is CASSARWQPQHF. DNA of the CDR3: TGTGCCAGCAGCGCACGGTGGCAGCCCCAGCATTTT.

This chain links TRBV5-8 with TRBJ2-1; no clear D gene. V shed 5 bases and J shed 4 bases, with 7 bases lying between them. Per germline, CDR1 SGHTS and CDR2 YDEGEE. The CDR3 runs 12 residues. The CDR3 here is CASSYGYNEQFF. For the CDR3, the DNA is TGTGCCAGCAGTTACGGGTACAATGAGCAGTTCTTC. Complete variable domain (other parts from reference TRBV5-8 and TRBJ2-1): EAGVTQSPTHLIKTRGQQATLRCSPISGHTSVYWYQQALGLGLQFLLWYDEGEERNRGNFPPRFSGRQFPNYSSELNVNALELEDSALYLCASSYGYNEQFFGPGTRLTVL.

This sequence joins TRBV4-3 and TRBJ2-3, with 8 bases that match TRBD1. CDR1 and CDR2 (germline): LGHNA, YSLEER. V was pared by 3 bases and J by 2 bases, with 4 bases of the junction left unmatched. This CDR3 has 15 residues. The CDR3 protein is CASSQGTGYTDTQYF. The CDR3 DNA reads TGCGCCAGCAGCCAGGGGACAGGCTACACAGATACGCAGTATTTT.

The chain recombines TRBV5-6 with TRBJ2-1, with 10 bases aligning to TRBD2. V lost 5 bases, J lost 1 base, and 6 bases stayed unmatched. Per the germline V gene, CDR1 is SGHDT and CDR2 is YYEEEE. This CDR3 has 16 amino acids. The CDR3 nucleotides read TGTGCCAGCAGTGAGAGCGGGGGGGCGTCCTACAATGAGCAGTTCTTC. Translated, it gives CASSESGGASYNEQFF.

CDR3 DNA: TGTGCCAGCAGCTTACAGTTTACTAGCTCCTACAATGAGCAGTTCTTC. This encodes CASSLQFTSSYNEQFF. J is TRBJ2-1 and V is TRBV7-3; possible D gene TRBD2, 5 bases. Germline V gene data show CDR1 as SGHTA and CDR2 as FQGTGA. V lost 2 bases, J lost 0 bases, and 11 bases lay in between. This CDR3 comprises 16 residues.

The chain couples TRBV25-1 to TRBJ2-3; TRBD2 might be the D (7 bases). The CDR3 has 13 amino acids. Trimming took off 6 bases at V and 3 bases at J, with 10 bases between the two ends. Germline V gives CDR1 MGHDK, CDR2 SYGVNS. CDR3 nucleotides: TGTGCCAGCAGACAGGGAGGGACAGATACGCAGTATTTT. This sequence encodes CASRQGGTDTQYF. The full variable domain, its missing parts supplied by reference TRBV25-1 and TRBJ2-3, is EADIYQTPRYLVIGTGKKITLECSQTMGHDKMYWYQQDPGMELHLIHYSYGVNSTEKGDLSSESTVSRIRTEHFPLTLESARPSHTSQYLCASRQGGTDTQYFGPGTRLTVL.

The chain is built from TRBV27 and TRBJ2-7, with D perhaps TRBD1 (6 bases). V was clipped by 4 bases and J by 7 bases, with 14 bases between them. The CDR3 loop spans 13 amino acids. Germline V gene data show CDR1 as MNHEY and CDR2 as SMNVEV (reference sequence). The CDR3 loop reads CASSWAGVREQYF. The CDR3 DNA follows: TGTGCCAGCAGTTGGGCAGGGGTGAGGGAGCAGTACTTC.

The J gene is TRBJ1-1, the V gene TRBV7-6; TRBD1 might be the D (6 bases). V was trimmed by 1 base and J by 0 bases, leaving 12 bases between them. Looked up from germline, CDR1 is SGHVS and CDR2 is FNYEAQ. The CDR3 spans 16 residues. The CDR3 coding sequence is TGTGCCAGCAGCTTAGTAGGAGCAGGGGTGAACACTGAAGCTTTCTTT. Protein product: CASSLVGAGVNTEAFF.

This chain uses TRBV13 with TRBJ2-3; TRBD2 matches at 9 bases. Germline trimming cut 5 bases from V and 6 bases from J; bases unmatched to any gene: 3. Germline V gives CDR1 PRHDT, CDR2 FYEKMQ (reference sequence). This CDR3 region has 13 residues. CDR3 residues: CASSGTSPDTQYF. The CDR3 DNA reads TGTGCCAGCAGCGGGACTAGCCCCGATACGCAGTATTTT.

In regard to this clone: Other nucleotide sequences in the sample specify the same CDR3. CDR3 sequence: CASSLSGGYEQYF. CDR3 DNA sequence: TGTGCCAGCAGTTTATCGGGAGGCTACGAGCAGTACTTC. This chain uses TRBV27 with TRBJ2-7, with D maybe TRBD2 (6 bases). Germline lookup yields CDR1 MNHEY and CDR2 SMNVEV (reference sequence). Trimming took 0 bases from V and 3 from J, leaving 6 bases between them. This CDR3 has 13 residues.

This rearrangement joins TRBV4-3 to TRBJ1-2; 9 bases agree with TRBD1. J was trimmed by 8 bases and V by 1 base; bases with no gene match: 8. The V gene's germline CDR1 is LGHNA and CDR2 YSLEER. CDR3 size: 15 residues. The CDR3 bases are TGCGCCAGCAGCCAAGGAACCGGACAGGGGAGGGGCTACACCTTC. Translation gives CASSQGTGQGRGYTF.

This chain joins TRBV6-1 and TRBJ1-5, with D perhaps matching TRBD1 (6 bases). This CDR3 is 17 amino acids long. V lost 3 bases and J lost 0, with 15 bases in between. The V gene's germline CDR1 is MNHNS and CDR2 SASEGT. The CDR3 region is CASSDSGEPDSNQPQHF. Here the CDR3 DNA reads TGTGCCAGCAGTGATTCAGGGGAACCGGATAGCAATCAGCCCCAGCATTTT.

The chain employs TRBV11-2 and TRBJ1-2; possible D gene TRBD1, 6 bases. V was trimmed by 5 bases and J by 8 bases, leaving 18 bases between them. This CDR3 has 14 residues. CDR1 SGHAT and CDR2 FQNNGV come from the germline V gene. CDR3 DNA sequence: TGTGCCAGCAGCCCTAATCCAGGGGTAAGGGGCTACACCTTC. It translates to CASSPNPGVRGYTF.

The chain carries TRBV4-1 and TRBJ2-7; TRBD1 agrees at 7 bases. The CDR3 is made up of 15 amino acids. Per germline, CDR1 MGHRA and CDR2 YSYEKL. J was trimmed by 2 bases and V by 3 bases; bases with no gene match: 7. CDR3 DNA: TGCGCCAGCAGCCATGCCGGGACAGAAGCCTACGAGCAGTACTTC. Its translation: CASSHAGTEAYEQYF.